The rows below give T cell receptor beta chains drawn from one sample of a study of OX40 agonist ivuxolimab in advanced cancers. The repertoire was sequenced with immunoSEQ multiplex PCR; TCRdb's copy has only in-frame clones and lacks some. The repertoire holds roughly 73,000 clones, with around 82% as singletons. Material: CD4+ or CD8+ T cells sorted from blood, obtained in a trial of the OX40 agonist ivuxolimab. The receptors originated from an adult with an advanced solid tumor such as melanoma, head and neck, liver or kidney cancer. The CDR3 runs from the conserved cysteine through the conserved F or W. Fields, in order: CDR3 protein, CDR3 DNA, clone size, J gene, V gene, D gene. A D gene is named only where the DNA matches it firmly. Clone size is stated in some rows and not others, as once, few, many or a class when expanded.

CDR3: CASSRGGQGASNQPQHF
DNA: TGTGCCAGCAGCCGGGGTGGGCAGGGGGCCAGCAATCAGCCCCAGCATTTT
size: -
J: TRBJ1-5
V: TRBV7-2
D: TRBD1

CDR3: CASRLISTETQYF
DNA: TGTGCCAGCAGACTGATCAGTACGGAGACCCAGTACTTC
size: once
J: TRBJ2-5
V: TRBV28
D: -

CDR3: CASSQDVSGTSGRSYEQYF
DNA: TGCGCCAGCAGCCAAGACGTTTCCGGGACTAGCGGTCGCTCCTACGAGCAGTACTTC
size: -
J: TRBJ2-7
V: TRBV4-1
D: TRBD2

CDR3: CASSRGQHQETQYF
DNA: TGTGCCAGCAGCCGAGGACAACACCAAGAGACCCAGTACTTC
size: once
J: TRBJ2-5
V: TRBV14
D: -

CDR3: CASSLGARGDPNFYNEQFF
DNA: TGTGCCAGCAGCTTAGGCGCGCGGGGGGACCCGAACTTTTACAATGAGCAGTTCTTC
size: -
J: TRBJ2-1
V: TRBV7-2
D: TRBD2

CDR3: CASSSPSGGQGDEQFF
DNA: TGTGCCAGCAGTTCCCCCAGCGGGGGGCAGGGCGATGAGCAGTTCTTC
size: once
J: TRBJ2-1
V: TRBV28
D: TRBD2

CDR3: CASSLGLQGLTDTQYF
DNA: TGTGCCAGCAGCTTAGGACTACAGGGACTCACAGATACGCAGTATTTT
size: -
J: TRBJ2-3
V: TRBV11-2
D: -

CDR3: CSVQGLSDEQFF
DNA: TGCAGCGTTCAGGGTCTAAGCGATGAGCAGTTCTTC
size: few
J: TRBJ2-1
V: TRBV29-1
D: -

CDR3: CASFDSMNTGELFF
DNA: TGTGCCAGCTTCGACTCGATGAACACCGGGGAGCTGTTTTTT
size: -
J: TRBJ2-2
V: TRBV27
D: -

CDR3: CASRPGVSGANVLTF
DNA: TGCGCCAGCAGGCCGGGGGTCTCTGGGGCCAACGTCCTGACTTTC
size: -
J: TRBJ2-6
V: TRBV5-1
D: -

CDR3: CASSRQGASNEKLFF
DNA: TGCGCCAGCAGCCGACAGGGGGCTTCTAATGAAAAACTGTTTTTT
size: -
J: TRBJ1-4
V: TRBV4-3
D: TRBD1

CDR3: CASSSLGTGDEKLFF
DNA: TGTGCCAGCAGTTCCCTCGGGACAGGGGATGAAAAACTGTTTTTT
size: -
J: TRBJ1-4
V: TRBV27
D: TRBD1

CDR3: CASRPDRASNQPQHF
DNA: TGTGCCAGCAGACCCGACAGGGCGAGCAATCAGCCCCAGCATTTT
size: -
J: TRBJ1-5
V: TRBV6-6
D: TRBD1

CDR3: CASSLLWDPGNTIYF
DNA: TGTGCCAGCAGCTTACTCTGGGATCCTGGAAACACCATATATTTT
size: -
J: TRBJ1-3
V: TRBV11-2
D: -

CDR3: CASSSGDRPYEQYF
DNA: TGCGCCAGCAGCTCGGGGGACAGGCCCTACGAGCAGTACTTC
size: once
J: TRBJ2-7
V: TRBV5-1
D: TRBD1

CDR3: CASRRDTYTEAFF
DNA: TGTGCCAGCAGGCGCGATACATACACTGAAGCTTTCTTT
size: -
J: TRBJ1-1
V: TRBV6-5
D: -

CDR3: CASSTRGLSNSPLHF
DNA: TGTGCCAGTAGTACCAGGGGGCTGAGCAATTCACCCCTCCACTTT
size: -
J: TRBJ1-6
V: TRBV19
D: TRBD1

CDR3: CASSLDGSSLGGNTIYF
DNA: TGCGCCAGCAGCTTGGACGGCAGTTCTCTGGGAGGAAACACCATATATTTT
size: -
J: TRBJ1-3
V: TRBV5-1
D: -

CDR3: CASSYKLLAELYEQYF
DNA: TGTGCCAGCAGTTATAAGCTATTGGCGGAACTCTACGAGCAGTACTTC
size: -
J: TRBJ2-7
V: TRBV6-9
D: -

CDR3: CASSPHYSGSSTYEQYF
DNA: TGTGCCAGCTCACCTCATTATAGCGGGAGTTCCACCTACGAGCAGTACTTC
size: -
J: TRBJ2-7
V: TRBV11-2
D: TRBD2

CDR3: CASSPGPDRGYGYTF
DNA: TGTGCCAGCAGCCCAGGACCGGACAGGGGTTATGGCTACACCTTC
size: -
J: TRBJ1-2
V: TRBV11-2
D: TRBD1

CDR3: CASSLDRDDEQYF
DNA: TGTGCCAGCAGTTTGGACAGGGACGACGAGCAGTACTTC
size: -
J: TRBJ2-7
V: TRBV6-1
D: TRBD1

CDR3: CASSWVGSFTDTQYF
DNA: TGTGCCAGCAGCTGGGTCGGGAGTTTCACAGATACGCAGTATTTT
size: -
J: TRBJ2-3
V: TRBV11-1
D: -

CDR3: CASSYGQGGTDTQYF
DNA: TGTGCCAGCAGTTATGGACAGGGCGGCACAGATACGCAGTATTTT
size: -
J: TRBJ2-3
V: TRBV9
D: TRBD1

CDR3: CASSQQIGAYGYTF
DNA: TGCGCCAGCAGCCAACAGATAGGGGCCTATGGCTACACCTTC
size: -
J: TRBJ1-2
V: TRBV4-3
D: -

CDR3: CASSLDPQGTGNTIYF
DNA: TGTGCCAGCAGCTTAGACCCACAGGGGACTGGAAACACCATATATTTT
size: -
J: TRBJ1-3
V: TRBV13
D: TRBD1

CDR3: CASSVIQGANTGELFF
DNA: TGTGCCAGCAGCGTGATACAGGGCGCGAACACCGGGGAGCTGTTTTTT
size: -
J: TRBJ2-2
V: TRBV9
D: -

CDR3: CASRGLAGYEQYF
DNA: TGTGCCAGCAGGGGACTAGCGGGTTACGAGCAGTACTTC
size: -
J: TRBJ2-7
V: TRBV5-8
D: TRBD2

CDR3: CATLAGGRGNEQFF
DNA: TGTGCCACCCTAGCGGGGGGGCGGGGAAATGAGCAGTTCTTC
size: -
J: TRBJ2-1
V: TRBV10-3
D: TRBD2

CDR3: CASSYVGRAYEQYF
DNA: TGTGCCAGCAGTTACGTGGGGCGCGCCTACGAGCAGTACTTC
size: -
J: TRBJ2-7
V: TRBV6-5
D: -

CDR3: CASSFLGRYEQYF
DNA: TGTGCCAGCAGCTTTTTGGGGAGGTACGAGCAGTACTTC
size: -
J: TRBJ2-7
V: TRBV7-9
D: -

CDR3: CATSRDLWLAEATDTQYF
DNA: TGTGCCACCAGCAGAGATCTGTGGTTAGCGGAGGCCACAGATACGCAGTATTTT
size: -
J: TRBJ2-3
V: TRBV15
D: -

CDR3: CASSLGGTGRYYEQYF
DNA: TGTGCCAGCAGCTTAGGAGGGACAGGGCGTTACTACGAGCAGTACTTC
size: -
J: TRBJ2-7
V: TRBV5-6
D: TRBD1

CDR3: CASRRQGGGNQPQHF
DNA: TGTGCCAGCAGAAGGCAGGGGGGCGGCAATCAGCCCCAGCATTTT
size: -
J: TRBJ1-5
V: TRBV28
D: TRBD1

CDR3: CASSLLAGHSGANVLTF
DNA: TGTGCCAGTAGTCTACTAGCGGGTCACTCTGGGGCCAACGTCCTGACTTTC
size: -
J: TRBJ2-6
V: TRBV19
D: TRBD2